This T cell receptor beta chain was sequenced for a study of human T cells and chemical hapten exposure. Study in general: Women made up most patients, who had alopecia areata, totalis or universalis.

This clonotype was recorded many times. Each CDR3 protein is one row after TCRdb ran MiXCR on the RACE reads. The sample has some 32,000 distinct CDR3 sequences, 5.8% seen once. The germline V and J ends were trimmed by 5 bases and 1 base, with 16 bases remaining between them. The CDR3 runs 16 residues. Germline V gene lookup returns CDR1 SGHTA and CDR2 FQGNSA. The time point denotes: patch test 3, about 24 weeks after DPC sensitization. Treatment reported: therapeutic diphenylcyclopropenone sensitization with weekly scalp DPC. The sample in question was whole blood, obtained in connection with sensitization to the hapten diphenylcyclopropenone (DPC). The chain joins TRBV7-2 to TRBJ2-3; D perhaps matches TRBD2 (5 bases). The clonotype was recovered from a man aged 25-45 years with alopecia areata. Some clones in this sample may be carry-over from other donors' samples. DNA of the CDR3: TGTGCCAGCAGCCCCCCCGCGGAGGACCGCACAGATACGCAGTATTTT. It translates to CASSPPAEDRTDTQYF.